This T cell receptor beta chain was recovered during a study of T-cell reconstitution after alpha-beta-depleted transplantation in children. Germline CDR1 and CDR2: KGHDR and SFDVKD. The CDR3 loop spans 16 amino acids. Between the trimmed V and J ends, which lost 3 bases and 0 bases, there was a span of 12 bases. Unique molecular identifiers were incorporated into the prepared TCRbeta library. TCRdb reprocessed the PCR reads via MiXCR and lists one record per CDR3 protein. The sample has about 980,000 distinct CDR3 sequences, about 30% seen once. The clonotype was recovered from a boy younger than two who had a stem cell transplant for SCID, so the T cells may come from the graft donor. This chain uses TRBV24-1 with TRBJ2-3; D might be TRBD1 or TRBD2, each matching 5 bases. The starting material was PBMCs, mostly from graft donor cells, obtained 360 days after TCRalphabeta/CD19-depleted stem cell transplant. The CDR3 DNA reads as TGTGCCACCAGTGATCCGAGGGGAACTAGCACAGATACGCAGTATTTT. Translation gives CATSDPRGTSTDTQYF.